This is a list of T cell receptor beta chains from one sample in a study of cytomegalovirus exposure and HLA in healthy donors. Assay: immunoSEQ multiplex PCR; the TCRdb copy retains only in-frame clones and omits some. The table records over 90,000 clones, about 94% of them present only once. Sequences were obtained from PBMCs. All receptors come from a woman younger than 30 in good health and CMV-seronegative. The CDR3 runs from the conserved cysteine through the conserved F or W. A D gene is named only where the DNA matches it firmly. The listing skips clone size in some rows; elsewhere it reads once, few, many or a size class.

>-|-|TRBJ2-3|TRBV5-1
TGCGCCAGCAGCTTCTCCGGGTCTAACACAGATACGCAGTATTTT
CASSFSGSNTDTQYF
>-|TRBD2|TRBJ2-1|TRBV4-1
TGCGCCAGCAGCCCCAGAATAGCGGGAGTTTTCGACTACAATGAGCAGTTCTTC
CASSPRIAGVFDYNEQFF
>-|TRBD1|TRBJ2-1|TRBV27
TGTGCCAGCAGTTCACCCGACAGGGTTGGAATAACGAATGAGCAGTTCTTC
CASSSPDRVGITNEQFF
>-|-|TRBJ1-2|TRBV4-3
TGCGCCAGCAGCCATTCGGAGAGCGCCTATGGCTACACCTTC
CASSHSESAYGYTF
>-|-|TRBJ1-1|TRBV5-6
TGTGCCAGCAGCTTACCAGGGGTTCTCGGCACTGAAGCTTTCTTT
CASSLPGVLGTEAFF
>-|TRBD1|TRBJ2-7|TRBV19
TGTGCCAGTAGGGAAAACAGGGGGTCCAACGAGCAGTACTTC
CASRENRGSNEQYF
>-|TRBD2|TRBJ2-7|TRBV23-1
TGCGCCAGCAGGGCCCCTCGCGGGGGGCTTTTTCCGTGGGAGCAGTACTTC
CASRAPRGGLFPWEQYF
>once|TRBD1|TRBJ2-2|TRBV5-1
TGCGCCAGCAGCCGGGACAGGGAGAACACCGGGGAGCTGTTTTTT
CASSRDRENTGELFF
>-|-|TRBJ2-2|TRBV11-3
TGTGCCAGCAGCCAGGGGGGCCGAGCGACCGGGGAGCTGTTTTTT
CASSQGGRATGELFF
>-|-|TRBJ1-1|TRBV7-2
TGTGCCAGCAGCCCCTTGAGCGGCGGATTACACACTGAAGCTTTCTTT
CASSPLSGGLHTEAFF
>-|-|TRBJ2-1|TRBV2
TGTGCCAGCAGCCTGAACCTAGGTCGTGGAAACAATGAGCAGTTCTTC
CASSLNLGRGNNEQFF
>-|-|TRBJ1-6|TRBV9
TGTGCCAGCAGCGTAGTCCTTGCGGCAGGGTCAGATTCACCCCTCCACTTT
CASSVVLAAGSDSPLHF
>-|TRBD1|TRBJ2-2|TRBV29-1
TGCAGCGTTGAAGGTCGACAGGGGGCAATCACCGGGGAGCTGTTTTTT
CSVEGRQGAITGELFF